This T cell receptor (beta chain) appears in the sequencing data of a study of OX40 agonist ivuxolimab in advanced cancers. With respect to the entire study: Ivuxolimab was an agonistic, fully human IgG2 monoclonal antibody directed against OX40 (CD134), a costimulatory receptor. Prior anti-PD-1, anti-PD-L1 or anti-CTLA-4 therapy was permitted, and approximately 39% of dose-escalation patients had received checkpoint inhibitors. Intravenous ivuxolimab was administered to patients every 2 weeks at six dose levels: 0.01, 0.1, 0.3, 1.5, 3 and 10 mg/kg. The paper describes the monotherapy dose-escalation part (N of about 47 patients) of the phase I trial of ivuxolimab. Among the approximately 54 dose-escalation patients, 19 had hepatocellular carcinoma, roughly 15 melanoma, 9 renal cell carcinoma and 9 head and neck cancer. A male proportion of under 85% and a mean age of about 60 years, ranging from about 20 to 80, were recorded for the dose-escalation cohort. The point of sequencing TCRbeta in the periphery was to test whether ivuxolimab changed TCR sequence diversity and drove clonal T-cell expansion. Partial responses occurred in three dose-escalation patients: two with cutaneous melanoma and one with hepatocellular carcinoma. Findings and caveats that apply to the study as a whole: Which antigens the clonally expanded peripheral T cells were specific for was not determined. Partial responders in the 0.1-3.0 mg/kg groups had among the lowest normalized peripheral clonal expansion, especially among CD8+ T cells. Low levels of normalized T-cell clonal expansion were also seen in some patients who did not respond. Clonal expansion of both CD4+ and CD8+ blood T cells was observed from baseline to week 6 at doses 0.1 to 3.0 mg/kg. After ivuxolimab, CD8+ T cells had more expanded clones than CD4+ T cells on average.

In the case of this clone: There is no known antigen for this receptor. No much larger clone is present one base from it, and per-base qualities are unavailable.

Patients with a history of autoimmune disease or receiving systemic immunosuppression were excluded from the trial. Peripheral blood for TCR sequencing was drawn from every dose cohort at baseline, at cycle 4 day 1 and at cycle 7 day 1. Samples were obtained from an open-label, multicenter, first-in-human phase I dose-escalation trial of ivuxolimab. The trial enrolled adults with locally advanced or metastatic head and neck squamous cell, hepatocellular, melanoma or renal cell carcinoma. Before TCR sequencing, CD4+ T cells and CD8+ T cells were sorted from peripheral blood as separate populations. Relative to germline, V is missing 0 bases and J is missing 8 bases, with 4 bases of the junction outside any gene match. Inclusive of the bounding cysteine and phenylalanine, the CDR3 is 15 residues long. The sequence is cut down to CDR3 DNA, 45 bases in frame from base 1. CDR1 is given as ENHRY and CDR2 as SYGVKD, both from the germline V gene.

Genomic DNA was isolated from the sorted cells so that the TCRbeta CDR3 region could be sequenced. The immunoSEQ Assay was used to sequence the TCRbeta CDR3 regions. In TCRdb, the immuneACCESS table is reduced to in-frame sequences with V and J assigned. These tables do not hold every clone; where another copy was compared, an unresolved V gene accounts for under half, and the others remain unexplained. Recorded for this sample are 20,000 or so clones; roughly 88% of them occurred a single time. Roughly 15% of the sample comes from the top ten. The receptor comes from an adult with an advanced solid tumor such as melanoma, head and neck, liver or kidney cancer. The source was CD4+ or CD8+ T cells sorted from blood, collected in a trial of the OX40 agonist ivuxolimab. This chain is built from TRBV10-3 and TRBJ1-2, and 12 junction bases match TRBD1. The CDR3 amino acid sequence is: CAISESGTGGSGYTF. The DNA sequence reads TGTGCCATCAGTGAGTCAGGGACAGGGGGCAGCGGCTACACCTTC.